The TCR beta chain under discussion was sequenced for a study of cytomegalovirus exposure and HLA in healthy donors. CDR1 SGHVS and CDR2 FQNEAQ come from the germline V gene. V shed 4 bases and J shed 2 bases, with 6 bases lying between them. The CDR3 has 13 amino acids. PCR used 60 Vbeta primers and 13 Jbeta primers. Assay used: immunoSEQ multiplex PCR; TCRdb lists only in-frame clones, some missing. This sample has under 200,000 clones, with 85% found just once. The gene calls are TRBV7-8 and TRBJ2-1; D not certain. This sequence was found in a woman aged 45-60 years in good health and CMV-seronegative. Sequencing was performed on PBMCs. This CDR3 reads CASSSLAYNEQFF. CDR3 DNA sequence: TGTGCCAGCAGCTCCCTAGCCTACAATGAGCAGTTCTTC.